This T cell receptor beta chain was found in a study of T cell responses to AZD1222 COVID-19 vaccine. Germline V gene data show CDR1 as LGHNT and CDR2 as FRNRAP. The CDR3 runs 12 residues. Trimming shortened V by 3 bases and J by 6 bases, and 9 bases separated the two germline ends. Concerning this clone: Its target is not known.

The data were produced by immunoSEQ multiplex PCR, yet TCRdb's version contains in-frame clones alone and is incomplete. The sample holds 150,000 to 200,000 clones; 90% are singletons and the top ten take roughly 6%. Study observations and caveats: Regions left unmutated in variants are reportedly the target of nearly half of spike-specific TCRs. Of the AZD1222 recipients, only five to seven were seropositive at baseline. Donors skewed white British and female; clonal diversity was possibly underestimated.

The starting material was peripheral blood, obtained 28 days after the second AZD1222 dose. This sequence joins TRBV12-5 and TRBJ2-7, with D unresolved. The source of this sequence is an adult who received the AZD1222 COVID-19 vaccine. CDR3 amino acids: CASGLGLGEQYF. The DNA for the CDR3 is TGTGCTAGTGGTTTAGGCCTTGGCGAGCAGTACTTC.